Each of the 11 T cell receptor beta chains below was sequenced from the same sample in a study of T cell responses to AZD1222 COVID-19 vaccine. Measured with immunoSEQ multiplex PCR; TCRdb has only the in-frame clones, and not every one. Of 100,000 to 120,000 clones in the sample, about nine tenths are singletons; the top ten hold roughly 2.7%. The sequencing used peripheral blood, collected 28 days after the second AZD1222 dose. The receptors were gathered from an adult who received the AZD1222 COVID-19 vaccine.

The V gene is TRBV3-1 (or the pseudogene TRBV3-2), the J gene TRBJ2-3, with 8 bases matching TRBD2. Germline V gene sequence: CDR1 LGHDT, CDR2 YNNKEL (reference sequence). CDR3 length: 16 residues. Unmatched junction bases numbered 8, after V lost 4 bases and J lost 2 bases. CDR3: CASSPIAGTFTDTQYF. The CDR3 DNA follows: TGTGCCAGCAGCCCGATAGCGGGGACCTTCACAGATACGCAGTATTTT.

The V call is TRBV4-2, the J call TRBJ1-1; D unclear. V was shortened by 4 bases and J by 0 bases, with 9 bases between the two germline ends. The germline gives CDR1 LGHNA, CDR2 YNFKEQ. This CDR3 is built from 14 residues. The CDR3 reads CASSRRTVNTEAFF. In DNA, the CDR3 is TGTGCCAGCAGCCGAAGGACTGTGAACACTGAAGCTTTCTTT.

This clone was counted a single time. The chain employs TRBV19 and TRBJ1-2; weak D call: TRBD1 (5 bases). Germline CDR1 LNHDA, CDR2 SQIVND (reference sequence). The length of the CDR3 is 14 residues. V gave up 4 bases and J gave up 1 base, with 10 bases separating them. The CDR3 DNA reads as TGTGCCAGTAGTAGTAGGGGCGATAACTATGGCTACACCTTC. This sequence encodes CASSSRGDNYGYTF.

The chain couples TRBV7-6 to TRBJ2-7; TRBD2 aligns across 13 bases. The CDR3 loop spans 19 amino acids. The ends lost 5 bases at V and 1 base at J; junction bases unmatched: 14. CDR1 and CDR2 (germline): SGHVS, FNYEAQ. CDR3 residues: CASSNGGGTSGEQSYEQYF. In DNA form, the CDR3 reads TGTGCCAGCAGCAACGGGGGTGGGACTAGCGGGGAACAGTCCTACGAGCAGTACTTC.

The genes are TRBV7-8 and TRBJ2-7; 7 bases agree with TRBD2. The CDR3 spans 15 residues. V dropped 2 bases and J dropped 2; count of bases not matched to a gene: 6. CDR1 is SGHVS, CDR2 FQNEAQ, per germline. The CDR3 DNA is TGTGCCAGCAGCTTACTTCTAGCGGAACCCTACGAGCAGTACTTC. Its protein product is CASSLLLAEPYEQYF.

The chain links TRBV5-4 to TRBJ1-1, with TRBD1 matching 10 bases. With 5 bases clipped from V and 1 base from J, the junction kept 8 bases outside the gene matches. Germline CDR1 and CDR2: SGHNT and YYREEE (reference sequence). CDR3 length: 16 amino acids. The CDR3 region is CASSYPGQGRNTEAFF. CDR3 DNA: TGTGCCAGCAGTTACCCGGGACAGGGGAGGAACACTGAAGCTTTCTTT.

The chain is built from TRBV7-8 and TRBJ1-2; TRBD1 is a possible D gene (6 bases). Looked up from germline, CDR1 is SGHVS and CDR2 is FQNEAQ. V lost 1 base, J lost 8 bases, and 17 bases lay in between. The CDR3 totals 15 residues. In DNA, the CDR3 is TGTGCCAGCAGCTTAGTTTCGGGGGGCGAGATCGGCTACACCTTC. Protein sequence: CASSLVSGGEIGYTF.

The chain links TRBV12-3 or TRBV12-4 to TRBJ2-7; 11 bases line up with TRBD2. V trimming: 6 bases; J trimming: 2 bases; junction bases outside the gene matches: 0. The CDR3 contains 13 residues. Here the CDR3 reads CASRLAGAYEQYF. CDR3 nucleotides: TGTGCCAGCAGACTAGCGGGGGCCTACGAGCAGTACTTC.

The gene calls are TRBV19 and TRBJ1-4, with D maybe TRBD1 (5 bases). Trimming removed 7 bases at V and 8 bases at J, with 20 bases between. From germline, CDR1 is LNHDA and CDR2 SQIVND (reference sequence). The CDR3 length is 15 residues. The CDR3 protein is CASTPRLTWGEKLFF. CDR3 DNA sequence: TGTGCCAGTACCCCTCGGCTCACCTGGGGCGAAAAACTGTTTTTT. The full variable domain, its missing parts supplied by reference TRBV19 and TRBJ1-4, is DGGITQSPKYLFRKEGQNVTLSCEQNLNHDAMYWYRQDPGQGLRLIYYSQIVNDFQKGDIAEGYSVSREKKESFPLTVTSAQKNPTAFYLCASTPRLTWGEKLFFGSGTQLSVL.

This chain connects TRBV29-1 to TRBJ1-5; D remains ambiguous. V was pared by 4 bases and J by 3 bases, with 10 bases between. The germline gives CDR1 SQVTM, CDR2 ANQGSEA. The CDR3 is 13 amino acids. CDR3 nucleotide sequence: TGCAGCGTTGGTGTATCCTACAATCAGCCCCAGCATTTT. Its translation is CSVGVSYNQPQHF.

The chain uses TRBV10-1 and TRBJ2-2; TRBD2 matches 8 bases. Germline-derived CDR1 and CDR2 are WNHNN and SYGVQD (reference sequence). Trimming cost V 6 bases and J 5 bases; bases outside gene matches: 2. The CDR3 has 13 residues. CDR3 sequence reads: CASSGGGTGELFF. CDR3 nucleotides: TGCGCCAGCAGCGGCGGGGGGACCGGGGAGCTGTTTTTT.